The rows below give T cell receptor beta chains drawn from one sample of a study of OX40 agonist ivuxolimab in advanced cancers. TCRdb's copy holds only in-frame clones and misses some; the assay was immunoSEQ multiplex PCR. Of 50,000 or so clones in the sample, more than 75% are singletons; the top ten hold around 2.5%. The sequencing used CD4+ or CD8+ T cells sorted from blood, collected in a trial of the OX40 agonist ivuxolimab. These receptor sequences come from an adult with an advanced solid tumor such as melanoma, head and neck, liver or kidney cancer. The CDR3 runs from the conserved cysteine through the conserved F or W. A D gene is named only where the DNA matches it firmly. Size values are once, few and many counts, or a class for expanded clones, and some rows have none.

cdr3_nt cdr3_aa j_call v_call d_call clone_size
TGTGCCAGTACCCGGACAGGGGTTCAGCCCCAGCATTTT CASTRTGVQPQHF TRBJ1-5 TRBV19 TRBD1 NA
TGTGCCAGCAGCTCCCCTTTACAGGGTCAGGATAAGTGGTATTTT CASSSPLQGQDKWYF TRBJ1-3 TRBV7-2 NA NA
TGTGCCAGCAGCTTTCAGGGCTCTGGAAACACCATATATTTT CASSFQGSGNTIYF TRBJ1-3 TRBV7-2 NA once
TGCAGCGTTTACATCACTGGGGCCAACGTCCTGACTTTC CSVYITGANVLTF TRBJ2-6 TRBV29-1 NA NA
TGTGCCAGTAGTTCACAGGGGGGCGGCTACACCTTC CASSSQGGGYTF TRBJ1-2 TRBV19 TRBD1 NA
TGTGCCAGCAGACCGGGGTGGGGTGGACACAATGAGCAGTTCTTC CASRPGWGGHNEQFF TRBJ2-1 TRBV6-6 NA NA
TGTGCCAGCAGCTTGGCCCGGCCCCGTAGCGACAATGAGCAGTTCTTC CASSLARPRSDNEQFF TRBJ2-1 TRBV5-4 NA NA
TGCAGCGTTGTGATCTGGGGACAGGGCCGTTACAATGCCTACGAGCAGTACTTC CSVVIWGQGRYNAYEQYF TRBJ2-7 TRBV29-1 TRBD1 NA
TGTGCCAGCAGCACCGTGGGTGGGGGCTCTGGCTACACCTTC CASSTVGGGSGYTF TRBJ1-2 TRBV5-6 NA NA
TGTGCCAGCAGCGTCGCGGGGGGCCGGGGTGAAAAACTGTTTTTT CASSVAGGRGEKLFF TRBJ1-4 TRBV9 NA NA
TGTGCCAGCAGTGAAGCGCTGCAGGGGGGTTCTGGCTACACCTTC CASSEALQGGSGYTF TRBJ1-2 TRBV2 TRBD1 NA
TGTGCCAGCAGCTCCCAAGGGGGCGCCTACGAGCAGTACTTC CASSSQGGAYEQYF TRBJ2-7 TRBV7-2 TRBD1 NA
TGCGCCAGCAGCCAAGGGGGCCACCAAGAGACCCAGTACTTC CASSQGGHQETQYF TRBJ2-5 TRBV4-1 NA NA
TGTGCCAGCAAAAGCCGGGGAGTTGATTCTGGAAACACCATATATTTT CASKSRGVDSGNTIYF TRBJ1-3 TRBV28 NA NA
TGCGCCAGCAGCTTGGTCGATGAGACCCAGTACTTC CASSLVDETQYF TRBJ2-5 TRBV5-1 NA few
TGTGCCATCAGGTCAGGCGGCTACGAGCAGTACTTC CAIRSGGYEQYF TRBJ2-7 TRBV10-3 NA NA
TGCGCCAGCAGCCAGGGGGGCGGCGCGAACACCGGGGAGCTGTTTTTT CASSQGGGANTGELFF TRBJ2-2 TRBV4-3 NA NA
TGTGCCAGCAGTCCCGGGACAGGGGCCCTCTCTTCTGGAAACACCATATATTTT CASSPGTGALSSGNTIYF TRBJ1-3 TRBV27 TRBD1 NA
TGTGCCAGCAGCTTCGGAGGGGAAGCCGGCTACACCTTC CASSFGGEAGYTF TRBJ1-2 TRBV7-3 NA few
TGTGCCACCAGCAGAGATCGCCAGGGGGACTATGGCTACACCTTC CATSRDRQGDYGYTF TRBJ1-2 TRBV15 TRBD1 once
TGTGCCAGCAGTGGACAGGGGGCCATAGCGAACACCGGGGAGCTGTTTTTT CASSGQGAIANTGELFF TRBJ2-2 TRBV19 TRBD1 NA
TGTGCCAGCAGTAGAGGGGGGATGGCAGCCGATTTTAATGAAAAACTGTTTTTT CASSRGGMAADFNEKLFF TRBJ1-4 TRBV9 NA NA
TGCGCCAGCAGCCAAATACAGGGGGGCGAGCAGTACTTC CASSQIQGGEQYF TRBJ2-7 TRBV4-3 TRBD1 few
TGCGCCAGCCGCCGGGACAGTTACCAAGAGCAGTTCTTC CASRRDSYQEQFF TRBJ2-1 TRBV5-1 TRBD1 NA
TGTGCCAGCAGCTTAGTCGGACAGGGGGATGTCGAGCAGTACTTC CASSLVGQGDVEQYF TRBJ2-7 TRBV7-3 TRBD1 NA
TGTGCCAGCAGCCCTGAAGCGGGGGGGCCTGTCACAGATACGCAGTATTTT CASSPEAGGPVTDTQYF TRBJ2-3 TRBV7-6 TRBD2 NA
TGTGCCAGCAACTTTGCGGGAAACACCATATATTTT CASNFAGNTIYF TRBJ1-3 TRBV28 NA NA
TGTGCCAGCACAGACCAAGAGACCCAGTACTTC CASTDQETQYF TRBJ2-5 TRBV5-8 NA NA
TGCGCCAGCAGCTTGGACAGGGAGGGTGGCTACACCTTC CASSLDREGGYTF TRBJ1-2 TRBV5-1 NA NA
TGTGCCAGCAGCTTAGGTCGACGTTCACCCCTCCACTTT CASSLGRRSPLHF TRBJ1-6 TRBV11-2 NA once
TGTGCCAGCTCACCAAGTTCAAACACCGGGGAGCTGTTTTTT CASSPSSNTGELFF TRBJ2-2 TRBV18 NA NA
TGTGCCAGCAGTGATGGCCAGAGTGGAAACACCATATATTTT CASSDGQSGNTIYF TRBJ1-3 TRBV6-1 NA NA
TGTGCTATCAGGAACTACAATGAGCAGTTCTTC CAIRNYNEQFF TRBJ2-1 TRBV7-9 NA NA
TGTGCCAGGAACCCCACAGAGAATCAGCCCCAGCATTTT CARNPTENQPQHF TRBJ1-5 TRBV21-1 NA NA
TGTGCCACCTTCACCGGGGAGAACACTGAAGCTTTCTTT CATFTGENTEAFF TRBJ1-1 TRBV10-3 NA NA
TGTGCCAGCAGCTTTCGCTCCTACGAGCAGTACTTC CASSFRSYEQYF TRBJ2-7 TRBV13 NA NA
TGTGCCAGTAGTACACAGGGCGGCAATTCACCCCTCCACTTT CASSTQGGNSPLHF TRBJ1-6 TRBV19 NA NA
TGCGCCAGCAGCCCAACCCTAAGCGGGGGGGGGCAAGTCGAGTACTTC CASSPTLSGGGQVEYF TRBJ2-5 TRBV5-1 TRBD2 NA
TGCGCCAGCAGCCAAGACCCGAGGGGGGGGAACACCGGGGAGCTGTTTTTT CASSQDPRGGNTGELFF TRBJ2-2 TRBV4-3 NA NA
TGTGCCAGTAGCCGACAGGGGGTCTCCTACGAGCAGTACTTC CASSRQGVSYEQYF TRBJ2-7 TRBV19 TRBD1 NA
TGTGCCAGCAGCTTGGGGGCAGGGTCTGGGGCCAACGTCCTGACTTTC CASSLGAGSGANVLTF TRBJ2-6 TRBV5-6 NA NA
TGCGCCAGCAGCGGGGCCAATCGTCAAGAGACCCAGTACTTC CASSGANRQETQYF TRBJ2-5 TRBV5-1 NA NA
TGTGCCAGCAGCCGACTAGCGGGGGCCCAATACGAGCAGTACTTC CASSRLAGAQYEQYF TRBJ2-7 TRBV6-5 TRBD2 NA
TGTGCCAGCAGGAATGTAGGGGGGTTCGGCGGGGAGCTGTTTTTT CASRNVGGFGGELFF TRBJ2-2 TRBV19 NA NA
TGTGCCAGCAGCCTCCAGGTGAACACTGAAGCTTTCTTT CASSLQVNTEAFF TRBJ1-1 TRBV6-5 NA NA
TGTGCCAGCTCACCACTCGCAGCAGAAGCTTTCTTT CASSPLAAEAFF TRBJ1-1 TRBV18 NA NA
TGTGCCATCAGTGAACGTGGGGAGACCCAGTACTTC CAISERGETQYF TRBJ2-5 TRBV10-3 NA NA
TGTGCCAGTAGTATAATCGGGACAGACACCGGGGAGCTGTTTTTT CASSIIGTDTGELFF TRBJ2-2 TRBV19 TRBD1 NA
TGTGCCAGCAGCCCGGGACAGACCGGGGAGCTGTTTTTT CASSPGQTGELFF TRBJ2-2 TRBV5-4 TRBD1 few
TGTGCCAGCAGTTTAGGGGCCAGGGCGGGAATGACTAATGAAAAACTGTTTTTT CASSLGARAGMTNEKLFF TRBJ1-4 TRBV28 NA NA
TGTGCCAGCTCACCGGGGCAGGGGAAAAACATTCAGTACTTC CASSPGQGKNIQYF TRBJ2-4 TRBV18 NA few
TGTGCCAGCAGGCCGACAGGGAACACTGAAGCTTTCTTT CASRPTGNTEAFF TRBJ1-1 TRBV27 NA NA
TGTGCCAGCTCAACATCTCCTAATGAAAAACTGTTTTTT CASSTSPNEKLFF TRBJ1-4 TRBV18 NA NA
TGTGCCACTTCCCCCGGGGCGATATATGGCTACACCTTC CATSPGAIYGYTF TRBJ1-2 TRBV19 NA once
TGTGCCAGTAGTATGGGGACTAGCGGAGAGACCCAGTACTTC CASSMGTSGETQYF TRBJ2-5 TRBV19 TRBD2 NA
TGCAGCGCGGGACAGACTAATGAAAAACTGTTTTTT CSAGQTNEKLFF TRBJ1-4 TRBV29-1 TRBD1 NA
TGTGCCAGCAGCTTATCAACTAGCGGGGGCCGAGGTGAGCAGTTCTTC CASSLSTSGGRGEQFF TRBJ2-1 TRBV7-2 TRBD2 NA
TGTGCCAGCTCGGAACAGGGTGACGCCCCGATGGGGACCCAGTACTTC CASSEQGDAPMGTQYF TRBJ2-5 TRBV18 NA NA
TGTGCCAGCAGCCTGGGGGAAGGGCTGGAGACCCAGTACTTC CASSLGEGLETQYF TRBJ2-5 TRBV5-4 NA once
TGTGCCAGCACCCGTAGCGGGGCCACCTACAATGAGCAGTTCTTC CASTRSGATYNEQFF TRBJ2-1 TRBV6-5 TRBD2 NA